These 13 T cell receptor beta chains share one sample of origin, sequenced in a study of blood T cells in healthy people across ages. PCR was performed a second time for roughly 7 to 11 cycles using a sample-barcoded 5' primer and a J-beta primer mix. TCRdb ran MiXCR on the 5' RACE reads and lists one entry per CDR3 protein. The sample yields about 1,500,000 distinct CDR3 sequences, roughly 27% seen once. The sequencing sample was made of blood. These receptors originate from a woman in her twenties or thirties in good health.

Only a few counts were recorded for this clonotype. The chain is built from TRBV10-3 and TRBJ2-1, with D uncertain. The CDR3 extends over 17 amino acids. V dropped 0 bases and J dropped 5 bases, with 17 bases sitting between them. Germline V lookup: CDR1 ENHRY, CDR2 SYGVKD. In DNA, the CDR3 is TGTGCCATCAGTGAGTCCCCGCCCCCGAGGATAAACAATGAGCAGTTCTTC. Its translation: CAISESPPPRINNEQFF.

This clonotype was seen only a few times. The chain uses TRBV11-2 and TRBJ1-2, with D unclear. With 9 bases removed from V and 8 bases from J, the gap between germline ends came to 25 bases. From germline, CDR1 is SGHAT and CDR2 FQNNGV. The CDR3 spans 15 residues. The CDR3 spells CARAPLGPSVGGYTF. The CDR3 nucleotides read TGTGCCAGAGCGCCCCTGGGCCCTAGCGTCGGAGGCTACACCTTC.

The chain uses TRBV20-1 and TRBJ2-3; the D gene could be TRBD1 or TRBD2 (5 bases each). Germline values: CDR1 DFQATT, CDR2 SNEGSKA (reference sequence). With 0 bases removed from V and 7 bases from J, the gap between germline ends came to 20 bases. The CDR3 has 16 residues. The CDR3 sequence is CSAREPGRRTFYTQYF. The CDR3 DNA follows: TGCAGTGCTAGAGAACCGGGACGGCGGACCTTTTATACGCAGTATTTT.

This clonotype turned up a few times. The chain is built from TRBV28 and TRBJ1-3; D gene uncertain. Germline-derived CDR1 and CDR2 are MDHEN and SYDVKM. V was clipped by 5 bases and J by 0 bases, with 14 bases between them. The CDR3 sequence is 16 residues long. The CDR3: CASSRPSPHSGNTIYF. DNA for the CDR3: TGTGCCAGCAGTCGACCATCTCCCCACTCTGGAAACACCATATATTTT.

Points on this clonotype: A single base separates this from a much larger clone, so it may be a read error. The chain joins TRBV7-2 to TRBJ2-2; 10 bases match TRBD2. The CDR3 runs to 15 residues. The V segment lost 5 bases and the J segment 5 bases; nucleotides outside the gene matches: 5. Germline assignment: CDR1 SGHTA and CDR2 FQGNSA. The CDR3 DNA reads TGTGCCAGCAGCCTCGGACTAGCGGAGACCGGGGAGCTGTTTTTT. Translated, it gives CASSLGLAETGELFF.

There are a few counts of this clonotype. The CDR3 protein is CASSLELGIITEAFF. DNA for the CDR3: TGTGCCAGCAGCTTGGAGCTAGGAATAATCACTGAAGCTTTCTTT. The chain employs TRBV5-6 and TRBJ1-1; D gene uncertain. The germline V gene has CDR1 SGHDT and CDR2 YYEEEE. Trimming took off 0 bases at V and 4 bases at J, with 13 bases between the two ends. There are 15 residues in the CDR3.

This clonotype was recorded a few times. V usage is TRBV6-1 and J usage is TRBJ1-3; no definite D call. The germline V and J ends were trimmed by 7 bases and 3 bases, with 10 bases remaining between them. The germline V gene has CDR1 MNHNS and CDR2 SASEGT. The CDR3 is 13 residues long. The chain's CDR3 is CASTSMGGNTIYF. The CDR3 nucleotides are TGTGCCAGCACTTCGATGGGTGGAAACACCATATATTTT.

The V call is TRBV3-1, the J call TRBJ1-1, with no clear D. With 6 bases removed from V and 2 bases from J, the gap between germline ends came to 13 bases. Per the germline V gene, CDR1 is LGHDT and CDR2 is YNNKEL (reference sequence). The CDR3 contains 14 residues. The chain's CDR3 is CASSDGWRNTEAFF. The CDR3 DNA is TGTGCCAGCAGTGATGGGTGGCGAAACACTGAAGCTTTCTTT.

The chain couples TRBV27 to TRBJ2-3; D gene uncertain. Trimming left V 7 bases short and J 6 bases short, with 8 bases between. The CDR3 is 11 amino acids. Germline lookup yields CDR1 MNHEY and CDR2 SMNVEV (reference sequence). The CDR3 reads CASIHGDTQYF. DNA of the CDR3: TGTGCCAGCATCCACGGGGATACGCAGTATTTT.

Only one count was recorded for this clonotype. A single base separates this from a much larger clone, so it may be a read error. The chain joins TRBV24-1 to TRBJ2-1; the match to TRBD1 covers 8 bases. TRBJ2-7 matches the DNA end more closely, so the J call is doubtful. This CDR3 is built from 14 residues. The germline CDR1 and CDR2 sequences are KGHDR and SFDVKD. The CDR3 DNA reads TGTGCCACCAGTGATCCGGGACAGGCCTACGAGCAGTACTTC. Translating gives CATSDPGQAYEQYF.

This clonotype was seen at least ten times. J is TRBJ2-7 and V is TRBV7-2, with D perhaps TRBD2 (5 bases). The germline gives CDR1 SGHTA, CDR2 FQGNSA. Between the trimmed V and J ends, which lost 5 bases and 6 bases, there was a span of 14 bases. There are 13 residues in the CDR3. In DNA form, the CDR3 reads TGTGCCAGCAGCCCCTTGAGGGCGCGCGAGCAGTACTTC. Protein sequence: CASSPLRAREQYF.

The genes are TRBV6-6 and TRBJ2-3; TRBD2 matches at 8 bases. The CDR3 spans 17 residues. Germline CDR1 reads MNHNY; CDR2 reads SVGAGI (reference sequence). With V trimmed by 0 bases and J by 8 bases, 13 bases remained unmatched. CDR3 amino acids: CASSYSIGRGEAGTQYF. Written as DNA, the CDR3 is TGTGCCAGCAGTTACTCGATCGGGCGGGGGGAAGCGGGTACGCAGTATTTT.

On this clonotype itself: A much bigger clone sits one base away, suggesting this may be a read error. The gene calls are TRBV7-2 and TRBJ2-5; 9 bases match TRBD2. Trimming removed 0 bases from V and 2 bases from J; junction bases left unmatched: 7. Germline V lookup: CDR1 SGHTA, CDR2 FQGNSA. The CDR3 extends over 17 amino acids. CDR3 sequence: CASSLAFPAGGQETQYF. The CDR3 DNA reads TGTGCCAGCAGCTTAGCGTTCCCAGCGGGAGGACAAGAGACCCAGTACTTC.